What follows are 11 T cell receptor beta chains derived from one specimen sequenced in a study of T-cell memory formation after mild COVID-19. From the 5' RACE reads, TCRdb called clonotypes with MiXCR, one entry per CDR3 protein. Seen here are some 68,000 distinct CDR3 sequences, 16% observed once, and the top ten hold 25% to 35%. The sample was PBMCs or a T cell subset sorted from them (not recorded which). These receptors all stem from an adult woman who had mild COVID-19 (a few samples of this study predate the infection). Cell type and time point are not known.

The V call is TRBV9, the J call TRBJ2-7; D might be TRBD2 (6 bases). V was trimmed by 0 bases and J by 6 bases, leaving 16 bases between them. Germline V gives CDR1 SGDLS, CDR2 YYNGEE. CDR3 length equals 15 residues. The CDR3 reads CASSVVGAGPSEQYF. The DNA of the CDR3 is TGTGCCAGCAGCGTAGTAGGAGCGGGTCCATCCGAGCAGTACTTC.

This chain connects TRBV5-5 to TRBJ1-1, with no clear D. CDR3 size: 14 residues. V lost 4 bases, J lost 1 base, and 11 bases lay in between. Germline CDR1 and CDR2: SGHKS and YYEKEE (reference sequence). The CDR3 loop is CASSPLLENTEAFF. The CDR3 DNA is TGTGCCAGCAGCCCCTTACTTGAGAACACTGAAGCTTTCTTT.

This chain connects TRBV4-3 to TRBJ2-3; D call uncertain. V was pared by 0 bases and J by 6 bases, with 10 bases between. This CDR3 region has 14 residues. Germline values: CDR1 LGHNA, CDR2 YSLEER. The CDR3 loop is CASSQERASDTQYF. CDR3 bases: TGCGCCAGCAGCCAAGAACGGGCCTCGGATACGCAGTATTTT.

The CDR3 DNA sequence: TGTGCCAGCAGCCAATTACAGGGGGTTAATTCACCCCTCCACTTT. Amino acids: CASSQLQGVNSPLHF. The genes are TRBV3-1 and TRBJ1-6; 8 positions agree with TRBD1. The V gene end was trimmed by 2 bases and the J gene end by 6 bases; junction bases not matched to a gene: 3. This CDR3 has 15 amino acids. Germline assignment: CDR1 LGHDT and CDR2 YNNKEL (reference sequence).

The table lists this clonotype with a few counts. The chain uses TRBV12-3 or TRBV12-4 and TRBJ2-7, with D unresolved. This CDR3 is 14 amino acids long. V was shortened by 5 bases and J by 2 bases, with 13 bases between the two germline ends. CDR3 sequence reads: CASSADNGAYEQYF. CDR3 coding DNA: TGTGCCAGCAGTGCCGACAACGGAGCCTACGAGCAGTACTTC.

This clonotype was detected only a few times. The V and J genes are TRBV27 and TRBJ1-2, with TRBD1 as a possible D gene (6 bases). V was trimmed by 2 bases and J by 6 bases, leaving 10 bases between them. From germline, CDR1 is MNHEY and CDR2 SMNVEV (reference sequence). The CDR3 is 13 residues long. The CDR3 loop reads CASSLLQGDGYTF. The CDR3, as DNA: TGTGCCAGCAGTTTACTACAGGGTGATGGCTACACCTTC.

The rearrangement joins TRBV7-6 to TRBJ2-2; 9 nucleotides line up with TRBD2. Looked up from germline, CDR1 is SGHVS and CDR2 is FNYEAQ. V shed 2 bases, J shed 8 bases, and the junction held 15 bases outside the gene matches. The CDR3 covers 18 residues. The CDR3 bases are TGTGCCAGCAGCTTATACTATCTAGCGGGGAGCCGGGGAGGGGAGCTGTTTTTT. This codes for CASSLYYLAGSRGGELFF. Full variable domain (remainder filled in from reference TRBV7-6 and TRBJ2-2): GAGVSQSPRYKVTKRGQDVALRCDPISGHVSLYWYRQALGQGPEFLTYFNYEAQQDKSGLPNDRFSAERPEGSISTLTIQRTEQRDSAMYRCASSLYYLAGSRGGELFFGEGSRLTVL.

This clonotype was detected only a few times. This chain links TRBV7-6 with TRBJ1-5; the D gene is possibly TRBD1 (6 bases). Trimming cost V 5 bases and J 1 base, with 15 bases left between them. Germline lookup yields CDR1 SGHVS and CDR2 FNYEAQ. The CDR3 spans 16 residues. CDR3 in DNA: TGTGCCAGCAGCGGTGCGACAGGTGAAAGCAATCAGCCCCAGCATTTT. Translated, it gives CASSGATGESNQPQHF.

The V call is TRBV15, the J call TRBJ1-2, with D possibly matching TRBD1 (5 bases). Germline V gives CDR1 LNHNV, CDR2 YYDKDF (reference sequence). CDR3 length: 13 residues. Trimming removed 2 bases from V and 9 bases from J, with 13 bases in between. The CDR3 region is CATSRSQGLSYTF. CDR3 nucleotide sequence: TGTGCCACCAGCAGAAGCCAGGGTTTAAGCTACACCTTC.

This chain links TRBV5-1 with TRBJ2-3; TRBD2 aligns across 13 bases. After removal of 1 base from V and 0 bases from J, the junction contained 5 bases not matched to a gene. CDR1 and CDR2 from the germline V gene are SGHRS and YFSETQ. The CDR3 has 18 residues. CDR3 DNA: TGCGCCAGCAGCTTGCAACTAGCGGGGGGGCCTAGCACAGATACGCAGTATTTT. This encodes CASSLQLAGGPSTDTQYF.

This clonotype was counted only a few times. The V gene is TRBV5-5, the J gene TRBJ2-7; D gene unclear. CDR3 length: 13 amino acids. CDR1 and CDR2 (germline): SGHKS, YYEKEE (reference sequence). Trimming left V 2 bases short and J 4 bases short, with 10 bases between. The CDR3 nucleotides are TGTGCCAGCAGCTTACCTGGGCCTTACGAGCAGTACTTC. Translated: CASSLPGPYEQYF.